This T cell receptor beta chain was identified during a study of OX40 agonist ivuxolimab in advanced cancers. Overall study findings and caveats: There were, on average, more expanded clones in CD8+ T cells than in CD4+.

Profiled with immunoSEQ multiplex PCR; TCRdb holds only in-frame clones, not every one. The sample comprises about 82,000 clones, around 86% of which are singletons, and just under 1% rests with the top ten. The CDR3 runs to 15 residues. V dropped 7 bases and J dropped 6; count of bases not matched to a gene: 11. Germline V gene data show CDR1 as MNHGY and CDR2 as SAAAGT. Details on this clone: The antigen remains unidentified.

The chain employs TRBV6-8 and TRBJ1-5; 8 nucleotides line up with TRBD1. Sequenced here: CD4+ or CD8+ T cells sorted from blood, sampled in a trial of the OX40 agonist ivuxolimab. This TCR derives from an adult with an advanced solid tumor such as melanoma, head and neck, liver or kidney cancer. CDR3 nucleotide sequence: TGTGCCAGCAATCGTGGAGCCAGGGGGCCTCAGCCCCAGCATTTT. This gives the protein CASNRGARGPQPQHF.